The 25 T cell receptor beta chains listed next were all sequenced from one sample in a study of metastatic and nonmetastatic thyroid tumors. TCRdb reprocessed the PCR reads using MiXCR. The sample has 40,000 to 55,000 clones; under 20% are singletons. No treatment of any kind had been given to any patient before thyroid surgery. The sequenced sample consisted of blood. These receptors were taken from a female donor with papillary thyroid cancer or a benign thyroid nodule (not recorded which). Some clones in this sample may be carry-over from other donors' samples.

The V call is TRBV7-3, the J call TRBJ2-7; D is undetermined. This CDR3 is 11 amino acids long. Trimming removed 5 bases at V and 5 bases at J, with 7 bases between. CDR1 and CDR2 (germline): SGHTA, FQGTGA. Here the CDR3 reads CASSPPHEQYF. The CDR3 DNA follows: TGTGCCAGCAGCCCCCCCCACGAGCAGTACTTC.

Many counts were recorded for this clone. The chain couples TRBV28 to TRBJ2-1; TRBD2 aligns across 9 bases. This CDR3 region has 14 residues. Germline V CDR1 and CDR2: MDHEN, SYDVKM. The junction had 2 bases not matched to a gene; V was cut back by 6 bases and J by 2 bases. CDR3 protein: CASRPSGTYNEQFF. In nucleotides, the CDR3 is TGTGCCAGCAGACCTAGCGGGACCTACAATGAGCAGTTCTTC.

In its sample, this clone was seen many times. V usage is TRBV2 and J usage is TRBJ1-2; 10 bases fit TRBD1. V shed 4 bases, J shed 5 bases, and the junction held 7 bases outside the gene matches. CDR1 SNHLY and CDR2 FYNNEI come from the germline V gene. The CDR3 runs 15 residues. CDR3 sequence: CASSATGGGLYGYTF. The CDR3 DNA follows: TGTGCCAGCAGTGCGACAGGGGGCGGGCTATATGGCTACACCTTC.

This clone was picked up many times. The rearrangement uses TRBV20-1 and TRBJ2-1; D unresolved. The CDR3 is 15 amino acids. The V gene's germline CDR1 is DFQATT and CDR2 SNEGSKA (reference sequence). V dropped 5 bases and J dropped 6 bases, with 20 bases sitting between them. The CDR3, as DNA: TGCAGTGCTGTGAAGTCGAGTGAGATAGGCAATGAGCAGTTCTTC. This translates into CSAVKSSEIGNEQFF.

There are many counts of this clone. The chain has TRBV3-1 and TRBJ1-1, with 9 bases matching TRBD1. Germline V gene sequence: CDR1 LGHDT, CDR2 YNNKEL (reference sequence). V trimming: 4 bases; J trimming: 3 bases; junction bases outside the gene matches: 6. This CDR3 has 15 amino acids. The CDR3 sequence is CASSRTGTGYTEAFF. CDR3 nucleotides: TGTGCCAGCAGCCGCACCGGGACAGGGTACACTGAAGCTTTCTTT.

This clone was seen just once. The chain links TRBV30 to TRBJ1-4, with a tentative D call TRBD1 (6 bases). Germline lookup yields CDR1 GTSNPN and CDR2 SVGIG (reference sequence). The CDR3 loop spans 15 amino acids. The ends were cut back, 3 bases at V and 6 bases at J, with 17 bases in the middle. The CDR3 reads CAWSHPRGMDEKLFF. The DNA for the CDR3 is TGTGCCTGGAGCCACCCAAGGGGGATGGATGAAAAACTGTTTTTT.

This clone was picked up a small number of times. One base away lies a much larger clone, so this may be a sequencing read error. The CDR3 loop reads CSVEAVELFF. The CDR3 DNA reads TGCAGCGTTGAGGCCGTGGAGCTGTTTTTT. The rearrangement uses TRBV29-1 and TRBJ2-2; no definite D call. Germline loops: CDR1 SQVTM, CDR2 ANQGSEA. The CDR3 sequence is 10 residues long. V was pared by 3 bases and J by 10 bases, with 6 bases between.

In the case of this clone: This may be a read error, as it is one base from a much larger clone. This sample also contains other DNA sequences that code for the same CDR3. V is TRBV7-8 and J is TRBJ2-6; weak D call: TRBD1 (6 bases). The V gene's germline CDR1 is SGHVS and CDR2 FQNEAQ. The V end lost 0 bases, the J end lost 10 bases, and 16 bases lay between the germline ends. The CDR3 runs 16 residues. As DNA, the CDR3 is TGTGCCAGCAGCTTAGCCCCAAGCTCTGGGACAAACGTCCTGACTTTC. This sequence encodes CASSLAPSSGTNVLTF.

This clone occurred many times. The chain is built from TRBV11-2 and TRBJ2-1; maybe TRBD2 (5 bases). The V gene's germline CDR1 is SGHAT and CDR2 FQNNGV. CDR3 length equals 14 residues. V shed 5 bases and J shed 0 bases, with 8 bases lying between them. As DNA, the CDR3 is TGTGCCAGCAGCCGGAGGAGCTCCTACAATGAGCAGTTCTTC. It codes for CASSRRSSYNEQFF.

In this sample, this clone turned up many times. The CDR3 bases are TGCAGTGCTAGAGATCCCCTAGCGGGAAGGGGGCTCGAGCAGTACTTC. Protein: CSARDPLAGRGLEQYF. V and J are TRBV20-1 and TRBJ2-7, with 9 bases fitting TRBD2. There are 16 residues in the CDR3. Trimming at V came to 0 bases and at J to 6 bases, leaving 12 bases not matched to a gene. Germline V lookup: CDR1 DFQATT, CDR2 SNEGSKA (reference sequence).

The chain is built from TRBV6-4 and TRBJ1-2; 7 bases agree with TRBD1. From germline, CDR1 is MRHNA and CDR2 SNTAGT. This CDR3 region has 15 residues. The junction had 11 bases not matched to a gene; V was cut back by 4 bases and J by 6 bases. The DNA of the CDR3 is TGTGCCAGCAGTGCCCCGGACAGGTGGAAACATGGCTACACCTTC. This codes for CASSAPDRWKHGYTF.

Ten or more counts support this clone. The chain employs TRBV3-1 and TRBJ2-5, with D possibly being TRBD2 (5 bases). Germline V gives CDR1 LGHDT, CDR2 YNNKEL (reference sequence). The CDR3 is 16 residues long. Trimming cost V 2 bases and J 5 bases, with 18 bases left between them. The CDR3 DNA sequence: TGTGCCAGCAGCCAAAGAGGAGCGGCTAGCCGGGAGACCCAGTACTTC. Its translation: CASSQRGAASRETQYF.

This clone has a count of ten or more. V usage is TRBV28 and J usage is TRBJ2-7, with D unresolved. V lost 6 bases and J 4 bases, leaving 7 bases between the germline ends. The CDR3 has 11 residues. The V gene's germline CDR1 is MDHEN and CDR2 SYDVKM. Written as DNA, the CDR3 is TGTGCCAGCAGACTGAGGTACGAGCAGTACTTC. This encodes CASRLRYEQYF.

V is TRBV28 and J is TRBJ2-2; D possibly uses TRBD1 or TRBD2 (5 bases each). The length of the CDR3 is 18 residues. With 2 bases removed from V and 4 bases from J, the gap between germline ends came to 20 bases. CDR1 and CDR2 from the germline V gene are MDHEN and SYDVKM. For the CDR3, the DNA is TGTGCCAGCAGTTTAATTTGGGTCTTACTGAGGGGCACCGGGGAGCTGTTTTTT. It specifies CASSLIWVLLRGTGELFF.

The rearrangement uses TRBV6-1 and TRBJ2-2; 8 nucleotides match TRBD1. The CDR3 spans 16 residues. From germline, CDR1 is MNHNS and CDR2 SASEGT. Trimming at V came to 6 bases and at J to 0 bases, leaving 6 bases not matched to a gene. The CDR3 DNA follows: TGTGCCAGCAGCTTGACAGGGGTCGCGAACACCGGGGAGCTGTTTTTT. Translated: CASSLTGVANTGELFF.

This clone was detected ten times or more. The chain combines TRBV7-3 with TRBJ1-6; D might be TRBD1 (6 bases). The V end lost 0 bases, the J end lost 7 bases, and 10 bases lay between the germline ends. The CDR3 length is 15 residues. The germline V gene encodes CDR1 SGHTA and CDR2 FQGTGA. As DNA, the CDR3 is TGTGCCAGCAGCTTAACGCACACAGGGAATTCACCCCTCCACTTT. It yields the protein CASSLTHTGNSPLHF.

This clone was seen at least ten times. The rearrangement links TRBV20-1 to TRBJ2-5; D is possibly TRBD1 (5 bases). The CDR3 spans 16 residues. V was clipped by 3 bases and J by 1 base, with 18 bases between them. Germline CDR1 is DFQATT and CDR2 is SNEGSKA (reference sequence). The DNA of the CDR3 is TGCAGTGCTAGTCGAATCGACAGCCGAATCCAAGAGACCCAGTACTTC. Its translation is CSASRIDSRIQETQYF.

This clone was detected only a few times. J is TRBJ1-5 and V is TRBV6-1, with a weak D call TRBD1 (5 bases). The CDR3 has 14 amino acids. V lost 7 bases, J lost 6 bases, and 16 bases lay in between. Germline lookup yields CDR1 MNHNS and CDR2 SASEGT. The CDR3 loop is CASISGGVCQPQHF. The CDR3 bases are TGTGCCAGCATCTCCGGAGGGGTATGTCAGCCCCAGCATTTT.

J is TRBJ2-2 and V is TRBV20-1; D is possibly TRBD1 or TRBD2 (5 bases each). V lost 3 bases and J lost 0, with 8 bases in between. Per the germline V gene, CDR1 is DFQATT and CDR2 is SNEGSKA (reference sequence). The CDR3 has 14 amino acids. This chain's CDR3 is CSARGVANTGELFF. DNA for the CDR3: TGCAGTGCTAGGGGGGTTGCGAACACCGGGGAGCTGTTTTTT.

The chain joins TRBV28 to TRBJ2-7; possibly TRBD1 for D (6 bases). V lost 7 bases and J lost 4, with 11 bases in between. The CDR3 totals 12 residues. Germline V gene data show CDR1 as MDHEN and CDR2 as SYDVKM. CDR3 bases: TGTGCCAGCACGACAGGAAGTTACGAGCAGTACTTC. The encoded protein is CASTTGSYEQYF.

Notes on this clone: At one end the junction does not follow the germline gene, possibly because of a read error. The CDR3 spells CANSYYSPNEKLFF. The CDR3 nucleotides read TGTGCCAACAGTTACTACAGTCCTAATGAAAAACTGTTTTTT. The chain joins TRBV6-2 or TRBV6-3 to TRBJ1-4; D ambiguous. The CDR3 is 14 amino acids. CDR1 is MNHEY and CDR2 is SVGEGT in the germline V gene.

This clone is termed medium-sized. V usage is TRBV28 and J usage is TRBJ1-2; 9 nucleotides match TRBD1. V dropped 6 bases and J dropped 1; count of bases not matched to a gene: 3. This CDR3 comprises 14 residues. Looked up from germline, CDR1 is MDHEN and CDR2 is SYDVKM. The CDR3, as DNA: TGTGCCAGCAGCCGACAGGGGGGTAACTATGGCTACACCTTC. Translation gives CASSRQGGNYGYTF.

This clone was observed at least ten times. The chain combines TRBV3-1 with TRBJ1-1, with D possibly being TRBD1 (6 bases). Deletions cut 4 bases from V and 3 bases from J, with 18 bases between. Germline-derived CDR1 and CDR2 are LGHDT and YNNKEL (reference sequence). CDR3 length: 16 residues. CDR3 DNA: TGTGCCAGCAGCCCCCCTCCGGGACACCAATACACTGAAGCTTTCTTT. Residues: CASSPPPGHQYTEAFF.

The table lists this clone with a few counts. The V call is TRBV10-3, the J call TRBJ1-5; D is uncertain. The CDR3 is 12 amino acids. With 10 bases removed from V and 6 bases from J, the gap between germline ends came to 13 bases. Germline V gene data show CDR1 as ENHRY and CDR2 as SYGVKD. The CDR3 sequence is CANSLNGQPQHF. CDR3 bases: TGTGCCAACTCCCTTAATGGTCAGCCCCAGCATTTT.

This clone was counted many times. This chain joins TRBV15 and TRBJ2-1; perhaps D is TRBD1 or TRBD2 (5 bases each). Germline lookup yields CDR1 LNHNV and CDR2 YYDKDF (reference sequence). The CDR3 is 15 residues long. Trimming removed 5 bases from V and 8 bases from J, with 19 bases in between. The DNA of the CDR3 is TGTGCCACCAGCGGTCGGGACCAGACCGGTGATGAGCAGTTCTTC. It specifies CATSGRDQTGDEQFF.